One and the same sample provided the 14 T cell receptor beta chains below, sequenced in a study of blood T cell repertoires in COVID-19. Repertoires were generated with immunoSEQ multiplex PCR, while TCRdb's copy carries only in-frame clones and drops some. The table shows about 140,000 clones, with roughly 84% occurring only once. The sequencing sample was made of PBMCs or T cells enriched from blood (not recorded which). Receptors originate from a man aged 35-49 years with acute COVID-19.

The rearrangement joins TRBV20-1 to TRBJ1-5, with 7 nucleotides matching TRBD1. CDR1 is DFQATT, CDR2 SNEGSKA, per germline (reference sequence). V gave up 6 bases and J gave up 3 bases; unmatched junction bases: 14. The CDR3 totals 16 residues. The CDR3 is CSASTGVPSHNQPQHF. CDR3 bases: TGCAGTGCGAGTACAGGGGTCCCGTCCCACAATCAGCCCCAGCATTTT.

The chain combines TRBV14 with TRBJ1-6, with D unresolved. Germline V CDR1 and CDR2: SGHDN, FVKESK. This CDR3 region has 13 residues. The V end was cut by 4 bases, the J end by 6 bases, with 7 bases between. The CDR3 is CASSPAINSPLHF. The CDR3 coding sequence is TGTGCCAGCAGCCCAGCGATTAATTCACCCCTCCACTTT.

The chain couples TRBV3-1 (or the pseudogene TRBV3-2) to TRBJ2-5; the match to TRBD2 covers 10 bases. CDR3 length equals 14 residues. Germline CDR1 is LGHDT and CDR2 is YNNKEL (reference sequence). V lost 8 bases, J lost 4 bases, and 7 bases stayed unmatched. CDR3 bases: TGTGCCAGCTCCGGGACTAGCGAAGGAGAGACCCAGTACTTC. Residues: CASSGTSEGETQYF.

The CDR3 DNA follows: TGTGCCAGCAGTTTACCCTTTGCCATCGGGGATACGCAGTATTTT. Translating it yields CASSLPFAIGDTQYF. The chain uses TRBV28 and TRBJ2-3, with D unresolved. Germline CDR1 and CDR2: MDHEN and SYDVKM. V was clipped by 2 bases and J by 6 bases, with 15 bases between them. The CDR3 extends over 15 amino acids. The full variable domain, its missing parts supplied by reference TRBV28 and TRBJ2-3, is DVKVTQSSRYLVKRTGEKVFLECVQDMDHENMFWYRQDPGLGLRLIYFSYDVKMKEKGDIPEGYSVSREKKERFSLILESASTNQTSMYLCASSLPFAIGDTQYFGPGTRLTVL.

The chain links TRBV5-1 to TRBJ2-3, with TRBD2 matching over 12 bases. CDR3 size: 16 residues. Germline V gene data show CDR1 as SGHRS and CDR2 as YFSETQ. V trimming: 6 bases; J trimming: 1 base; junction bases outside the gene matches: 6. This chain's CDR3 is CASTLAGGPGTDTQYF. CDR3 sequence (DNA): TGCGCCAGCACTCTAGCGGGGGGGCCGGGCACAGATACGCAGTATTTT.

This clone was picked up one time. The V and J genes are TRBV5-5 and TRBJ1-5; the D is unclear. Trimming left V 4 bases short and J 0 bases short, with 11 bases between. The germline V gene encodes CDR1 SGHKS and CDR2 YYEKEE (reference sequence). This CDR3 comprises 15 residues. The CDR3 DNA reads as TGTGCCAGCAGCGAAAGAACTTATAGCAATCAGCCCCAGCATTTT. Protein: CASSERTYSNQPQHF. Together with reference TRBV5-5 and TRBJ1-5, the CDR3 gives the full variable domain: DAGVTQSPTHLIKTRGQQVTLRCSPISGHKSVSWYQQVLGQGPQFIFQYYEKEERGRGNFPDRFSARQFPNYSSELNVNALLLGDSALYLCASSERTYSNQPQHFGDGTRLSIL.

V gene TRBV3-1 (or the pseudogene TRBV3-2) combines with J gene TRBJ1-2, with D possibly TRBD1 on 6 matching bases. This CDR3 contains 14 residues. Germline CDR1 LGHDT, CDR2 YNNKEL (reference sequence). V was trimmed by 4 bases and J by 4 bases, leaving 13 bases between them. The CDR3 loop reads CASSLRDNIYGYTF. In nucleotides, the CDR3 is TGTGCCAGCAGCCTTCGGGACAATATCTATGGCTACACCTTC.

The chain has TRBV7-2 and TRBJ1-1, with D hard to call. Germline CDR1 is SGHTA and CDR2 is FQGNSA. There are 15 residues in the CDR3. V gave up 1 base and J gave up 0 bases, with 9 bases separating them. As DNA, the CDR3 is TGTGCCAGCAGCTTAGGCTTCAGTGTGAACACTGAAGCTTTCTTT. This sequence encodes CASSLGFSVNTEAFF.

This clone was observed once. The rearrangement uses TRBV11-2 and TRBJ2-7; the match to TRBD2 covers 7 bases. Unmatched junction bases numbered 9, after V lost 5 bases and J lost 2 bases. The CDR3 is 15 residues long. CDR1 SGHAT and CDR2 FQNNGV come from the germline V gene. The DNA for the CDR3 is TGTGCCAGCAGCCGCTGGGCTAGCGGAGCCTACGAGCAGTACTTC. Residues: CASSRWASGAYEQYF.

The rearrangement links TRBV7-2 to TRBJ1-2; 7 positions match TRBD1. Trimming removed 5 bases from V and 8 bases from J; junction bases left unmatched: 17. CDR3 length equals 16 residues. Germline CDR1 SGHTA, CDR2 FQGNSA. The CDR3 DNA follows: TGTGCCAGCAGCCTGGAGTCCAGGGGGGAGAGTAACGGCTACACCTTC. It specifies CASSLESRGESNGYTF.

The rearrangement links TRBV5-4 to TRBJ1-2, with TRBD1 matching over 8 bases. The CDR3 length is 16 residues. CDR1 and CDR2 from the germline V gene are SGHNT and YYREEE (reference sequence). J gave up 8 bases and V 3 bases, and 15 bases lay outside the gene matches. CDR3 residues: CASSSGQGGLLWGYTF. As DNA, the CDR3 is TGTGCCAGCAGCTCCGGACAGGGCGGCTTGCTCTGGGGCTACACCTTC.

This clone was counted a few times. The V gene is TRBV2, the J gene TRBJ2-7; TRBD2 matches 9 bases. V shed 4 bases and J 3 bases; nucleotides not matched to a gene: 13. The CDR3 contains 17 residues. CDR1 and CDR2 from the germline V gene are SNHLY and FYNNEI. The CDR3 region has the DNA TGTGCCAGCAGTGGTGCCCGTAGCGGGGGCTACGACTACGAGCAGTACTTC. It codes for CASSGARSGGYDYEQYF.

This clone was seen only a few times. The J gene is TRBJ2-1, the V gene TRBV5-1, with 10 bases lining up with TRBD1. The CDR3 runs to 14 residues. The germline CDR1 and CDR2 sequences are SGHRS and YFSETQ. Unmatched junction bases numbered 4, after V lost 4 bases and J lost 6 bases. The CDR3 sequence: CASSPTGGINEQFF. The CDR3, as DNA: TGCGCCAGCAGCCCGACAGGGGGCATCAATGAGCAGTTCTTC.

This clone was seen once. The chain carries TRBV24-1 and TRBJ1-2, with a possible D match to TRBD1 (5 bases). CDR1 is KGHDR and CDR2 is SFDVKD in the germline V gene. The CDR3 length is 13 residues. The germline V and J ends were trimmed by 3 bases and 7 bases, with 11 bases remaining between them. In DNA form, the CDR3 reads TGTGCCACCAGTGATCCCGGGACTTCTGGCTACACCTTC. It specifies CATSDPGTSGYTF.